This T cell receptor beta chain originates from a study of radiotherapy plus CTLA-4 blockade in lung cancer. Study context: Across the patients, objective responses occurred in about 19%, and disease control in roughly 30%.

The table came from immunoSEQ multiplex PCR; TCRdb's copy has only in-frame clones and leaves some out. Seen here are approximately 76,000 clones, around 81% observed once, and the top ten hold around 4%. The study, taken as a whole, reports: Interferon-beta and early blood T cell clone dynamics reportedly predicted response best.

A remark on this clone: Its antigen remains unknown.

Per the germline V gene, CDR1 is MDHEN and CDR2 is SYDVKM. Trimming removed 5 bases at V and 4 bases at J, with 12 bases between. The CDR3 covers 14 residues. Those patients who had chemo-refractory metastatic non-small-cell lung cancer were given focal radiation along with CTLA-4 blockade through ipilimumab. The chain carries TRBV28 and TRBJ1-5; D unresolved. This TCR derives from a human donor with non-small cell lung cancer who had a partial response to radiotherapy plus ipilimumab. Some clones in this sample may be carry-over from other donors' samples. This specimen was peripheral blood, taken from a patient treated with radiotherapy plus ipilimumab. CDR3 in amino acids: CASSTGSRNQPQHF. CDR3 DNA: TGTGCCAGCAGTACGGGAAGCCGGAATCAGCCCCAGCATTTT.